This is a list of T cell receptor beta chains from one sample in a study of blood T cell repertoires in COVID-19. Sequencing was performed with immunoSEQ multiplex PCR; in TCRdb, only in-frame clones are kept and a portion is missing. The sample has about 43,000 clones; around 90% are singletons. Sequenced input: peripheral blood. The source of these receptors is a woman older than 75 with active COVID-19. Both conserved end residues are part of each CDR3. The D gene is left open where the match is weak. Clone size is stated in some rows and not others, as once, few, many or a class when expanded.

V gene,clone size,J gene,D gene,CDR3 DNA,CDR3 protein
TRBV6-6,-,TRBJ1-1,-,TGTGCCAGCAGTCGATCTTCATTTAGGACCGCCGCGGGCACTGAAGCTTTCTTT,CASSRSSFRTAAGTEAFF
TRBV28,-,TRBJ1-1,TRBD1,TGTGCCAGCAGTCCCACAGGGGCTGTGAACACTGAAGCTTTCTTT,CASSPTGAVNTEAFF
TRBV4-1,-,TRBJ2-5,TRBD1,TGCGCCAGCAGCCAAGATACAGGGGGGTTGGAGACCCAGTACTTC,CASSQDTGGLETQYF
TRBV28,few,TRBJ1-5,TRBD1,TGTGCCAGCAGTTTGGGAACAGGGGAGAGTCAGCCCCAGCATTTT,CASSLGTGESQPQHF
TRBV6-2/TRBV6-3,few,TRBJ2-7,-,TGTGCCAGCAGTTACTCCTCGGGGGAGCAGTACTTC,CASSYSSGEQYF
TRBV7-2,-,TRBJ2-6,TRBD2,TGTGCCAGCAGCTCAGGGACTAGCGGCCCGGGGGTCCTGACTTTC,CASSSGTSGPGVLTF
TRBV5-1,-,TRBJ2-3,TRBD2,TGCGCCAGCAGCCCGCGGGGGGCCTCTAAAGATACGCAGTATTTT,CASSPRGASKDTQYF
TRBV9,-,TRBJ1-1,-,TGTGCCAGCAGCGTAGCAGTGAACACTGAAGCTTTCTTT,CASSVAVNTEAFF
TRBV5-5,-,TRBJ1-1,-,TGTGCCAGCAGTCATGGTGGAGTTTTCTTT,CASSHGGVFF
TRBV28,-,TRBJ2-3,TRBD2,TGTGCCAGCAGTCCTCGACTAGCGGGAAACACAGATACGCAGTATTTT,CASSPRLAGNTDTQYF
TRBV5-4,-,TRBJ1-1,TRBD1,TGTGCCAGCAGCCCGGGACAGCGTTTGAACACTGAAGCTTTCTTT,CASSPGQRLNTEAFF
TRBV6-1,once,TRBJ2-5,-,TGTGCCAGCGCAACGACTCGTGGGCAAGAGACCCAGTACTTC,CASATTRGQETQYF
TRBV7-9,-,TRBJ1-3,-,TGTGCCAGCAGCGCCCCCCAGGGTATGGGAAACACCATATATTTT,CASSAPQGMGNTIYF
TRBV7-8,once,TRBJ1-5,TRBD1,TGTGCCAGCAGCTTAGTAGCAGGGGGCCACGCCGATATCAATCAGCCCCAGCATTTT,CASSLVAGGHADINQPQHF
TRBV30,-,TRBJ1-5,TRBD1,TGTGCCTGGAGTGCCGGGACAGGCGACTACAATCAGCCCCAGCATTTT,CAWSAGTGDYNQPQHF
TRBV6-5,-,TRBJ2-1,TRBD2,TGTGCCAGCAGTTACTCGCGGGGGGGAGGCAATGAGCAGTTCTTC,CASSYSRGGGNEQFF
TRBV2,-,TRBJ1-3,-,TGTGCCAGCAGTGGCGGCGGGGGCGGAAACACCATATATTTT,CASSGGGGGNTIYF
TRBV6-5,-,TRBJ1-2,TRBD1,TGTGCCAGCCTTCGTAGACAGGGGGGAGGCTACACCTTC,CASLRRQGGGYTF
TRBV7-2,-,TRBJ1-3,TRBD1,TGTGCCAGCAGCTTTCCAACAGGGGGCCTGATCTCTGGAAACACCATATATTTT,CASSFPTGGLISGNTIYF
TRBV30,-,TRBJ1-1,-,TGTGCCTGGACCCGCAGGGTGAACACTGAAGCTTTCTTT,CAWTRRVNTEAFF